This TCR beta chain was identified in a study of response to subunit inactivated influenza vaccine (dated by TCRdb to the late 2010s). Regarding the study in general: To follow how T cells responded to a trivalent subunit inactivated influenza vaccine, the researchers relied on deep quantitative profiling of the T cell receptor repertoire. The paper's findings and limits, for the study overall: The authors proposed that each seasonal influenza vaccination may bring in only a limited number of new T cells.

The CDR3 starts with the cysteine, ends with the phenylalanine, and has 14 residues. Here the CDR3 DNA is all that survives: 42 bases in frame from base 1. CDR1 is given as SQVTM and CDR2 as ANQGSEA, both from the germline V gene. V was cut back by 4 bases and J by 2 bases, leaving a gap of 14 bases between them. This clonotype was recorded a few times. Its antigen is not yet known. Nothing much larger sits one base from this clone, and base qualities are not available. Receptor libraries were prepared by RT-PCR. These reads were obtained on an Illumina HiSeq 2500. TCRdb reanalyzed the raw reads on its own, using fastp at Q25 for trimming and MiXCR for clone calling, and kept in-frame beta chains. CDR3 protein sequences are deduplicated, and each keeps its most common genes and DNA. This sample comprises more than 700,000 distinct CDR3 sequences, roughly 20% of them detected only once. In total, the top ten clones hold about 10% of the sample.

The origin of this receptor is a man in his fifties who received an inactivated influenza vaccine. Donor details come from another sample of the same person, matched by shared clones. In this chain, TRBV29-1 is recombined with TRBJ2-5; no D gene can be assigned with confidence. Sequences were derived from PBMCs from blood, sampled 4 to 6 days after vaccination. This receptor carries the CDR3 CSVGIRVGQETQYF. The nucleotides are TGCAGCGTTGGAATTAGGGTGGGACAAGAGACCCAGTACTTC. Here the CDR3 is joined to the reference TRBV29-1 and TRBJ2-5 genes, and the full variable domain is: SAVISQKPSRDICQRGTSLTIQCQVDSQVTMMFWYRQQPGQSLTLIATANQGSEATYESGFVIDKFPISRPNLTFSTLTVSNMSPEDSSIYLCSVGIRVGQETQYFGPGTRLLVL.